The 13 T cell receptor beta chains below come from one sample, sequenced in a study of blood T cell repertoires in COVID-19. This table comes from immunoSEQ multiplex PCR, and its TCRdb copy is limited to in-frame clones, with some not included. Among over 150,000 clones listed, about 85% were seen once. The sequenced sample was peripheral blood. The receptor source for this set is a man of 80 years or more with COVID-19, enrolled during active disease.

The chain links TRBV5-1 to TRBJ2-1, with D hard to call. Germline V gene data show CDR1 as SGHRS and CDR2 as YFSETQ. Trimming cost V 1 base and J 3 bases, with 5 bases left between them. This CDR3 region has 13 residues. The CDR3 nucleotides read TGCGCCAGCAGCTTGATCGGCTACAATGAGCAGTTCTTC. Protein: CASSLIGYNEQFF. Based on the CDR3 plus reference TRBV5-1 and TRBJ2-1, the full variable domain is KAGVTQTPRYLIKTRGQQVTLSCSPISGHRSVSWYQQTPGQGLQFLFEYFSETQRNKGNFPGRFSGRQFSNSRSEMNVSTLELGDSALYLCASSLIGYNEQFFGPGTRLTVL.

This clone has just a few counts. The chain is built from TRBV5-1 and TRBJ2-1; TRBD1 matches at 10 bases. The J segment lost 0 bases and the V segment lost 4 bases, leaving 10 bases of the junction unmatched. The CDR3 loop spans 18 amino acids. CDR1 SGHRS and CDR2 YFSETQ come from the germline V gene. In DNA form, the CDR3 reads TGCGCCAGCAGCACCGGGACAGGGGAATGGGGCTCCTACAATGAGCAGTTCTTC. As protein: CASSTGTGEWGSYNEQFF.

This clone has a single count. Written as DNA, the CDR3 is TGTGCCAGCAGCCCCGGGTTTGGCGGGGGGCCCTACAATGAGCAGTTCTTC. Translation: CASSPGFGGGPYNEQFF. V gene TRBV7-2 combines with J gene TRBJ2-1; 8 bases line up with TRBD2. V was clipped by 5 bases and J by 2 bases; unmatched bases: 11. Germline CDR1 and CDR2: SGHTA and FQGNSA. This CDR3 has 17 amino acids.

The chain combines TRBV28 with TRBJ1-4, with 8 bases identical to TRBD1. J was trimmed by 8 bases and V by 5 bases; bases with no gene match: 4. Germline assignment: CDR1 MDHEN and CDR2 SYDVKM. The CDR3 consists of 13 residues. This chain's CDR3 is CASSLTGVEKLFF. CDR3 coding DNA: TGTGCCAGCAGTCTGACAGGGGTGGAAAAACTGTTTTTT.

The DNA for the CDR3 is TGTGCCAGCAGGGATGGCGGGGGGACCTACAATGAGCAGTTCTTC. This encodes CASRDGGGTYNEQFF. V is TRBV2 and J is TRBJ2-1; 8 bases align to TRBD2. V lost 6 bases to trimming and J lost 2 bases; unmatched junction nucleotides: 6. The germline gives CDR1 SNHLY, CDR2 FYNNEI. The CDR3 spans 15 residues.

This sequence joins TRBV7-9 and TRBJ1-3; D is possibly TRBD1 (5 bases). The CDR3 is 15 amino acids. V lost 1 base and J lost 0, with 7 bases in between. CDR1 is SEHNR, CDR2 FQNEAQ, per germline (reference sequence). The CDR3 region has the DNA TGTGCCAGCAGCTTAGTCGGGGGCTCTGGAAACACCATATATTTT. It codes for CASSLVGGSGNTIYF.

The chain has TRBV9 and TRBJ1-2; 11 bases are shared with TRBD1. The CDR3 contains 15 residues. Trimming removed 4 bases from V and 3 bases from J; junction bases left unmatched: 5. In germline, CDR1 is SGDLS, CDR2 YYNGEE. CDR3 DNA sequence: TGTGCCAGCAGCCCGCGGACAGGGGGCGACTATGGCTACACCTTC. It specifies CASSPRTGGDYGYTF.

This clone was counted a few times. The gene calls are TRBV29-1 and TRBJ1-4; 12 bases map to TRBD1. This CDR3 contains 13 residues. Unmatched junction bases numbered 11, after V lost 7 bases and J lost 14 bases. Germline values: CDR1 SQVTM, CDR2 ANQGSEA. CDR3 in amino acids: CSASLGQGANLFF. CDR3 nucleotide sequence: TGCAGCGCATCGCTGGGACAGGGGGCTAATCTGTTTTTT.

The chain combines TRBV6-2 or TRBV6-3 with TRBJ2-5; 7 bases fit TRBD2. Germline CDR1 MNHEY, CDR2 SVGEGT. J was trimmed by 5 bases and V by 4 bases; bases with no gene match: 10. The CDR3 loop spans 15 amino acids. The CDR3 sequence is CASSSQPSGGETQYF. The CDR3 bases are TGTGCCAGCAGTTCCCAGCCTAGCGGAGGGGAGACCCAGTACTTC.

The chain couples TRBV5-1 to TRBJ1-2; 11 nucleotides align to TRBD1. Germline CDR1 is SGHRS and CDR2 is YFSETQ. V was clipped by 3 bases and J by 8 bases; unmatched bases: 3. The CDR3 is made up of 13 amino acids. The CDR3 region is CASSSGQGDGYTF. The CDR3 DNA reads TGCGCCAGCAGCTCGGGACAGGGGGACGGCTACACCTTC.

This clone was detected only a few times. The CDR3 DNA is TGTGCCAGTAGCCTTCAGGCAGGGGGATCCTACAATGAGCAGTTCTTC. Translated: CASSLQAGGSYNEQFF. This sequence joins TRBV19 and TRBJ2-1; TRBD1 matches 7 bases. CDR1 LNHDA and CDR2 SQIVND come from the germline V gene (reference sequence). This CDR3 has 16 amino acids. After removal of 6 bases from V and 1 base from J, the junction contained 9 bases not matched to a gene.

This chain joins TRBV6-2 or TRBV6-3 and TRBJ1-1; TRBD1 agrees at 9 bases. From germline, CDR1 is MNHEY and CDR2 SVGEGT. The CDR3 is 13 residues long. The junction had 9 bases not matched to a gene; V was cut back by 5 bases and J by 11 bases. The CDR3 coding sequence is TGTGCCAGCAGTCTAGGACAGGGGCTGGGGGCTTTCTTT. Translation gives CASSLGQGLGAFF.

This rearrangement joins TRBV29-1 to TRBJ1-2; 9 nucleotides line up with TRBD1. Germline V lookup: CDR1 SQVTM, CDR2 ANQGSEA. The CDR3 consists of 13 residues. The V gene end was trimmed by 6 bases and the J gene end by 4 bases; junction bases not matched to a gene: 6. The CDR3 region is CSVSGTGIYGYTF. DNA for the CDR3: TGCAGCGTCTCCGGGACAGGGATCTATGGCTACACCTTC. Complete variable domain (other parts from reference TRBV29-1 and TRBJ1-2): SAVISQKPSRDICQRGTSLTIQCQVDSQVTMMFWYRQQPGQSLTLIATANQGSEATYESGFVIDKFPISRPNLTFSTLTVSNMSPEDSSIYLCSVSGTGIYGYTFGSGTRLTVV.